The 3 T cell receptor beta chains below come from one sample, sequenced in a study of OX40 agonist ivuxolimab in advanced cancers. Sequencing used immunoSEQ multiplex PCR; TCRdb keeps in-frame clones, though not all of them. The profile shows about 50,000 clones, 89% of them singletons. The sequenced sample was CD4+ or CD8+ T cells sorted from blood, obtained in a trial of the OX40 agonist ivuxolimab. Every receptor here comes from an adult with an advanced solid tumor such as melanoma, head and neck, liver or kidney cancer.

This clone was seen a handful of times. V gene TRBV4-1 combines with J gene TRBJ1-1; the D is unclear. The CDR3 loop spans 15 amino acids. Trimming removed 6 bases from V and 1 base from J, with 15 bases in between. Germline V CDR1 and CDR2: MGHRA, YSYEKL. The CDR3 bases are TGCGCCAGCAGATCTTCCCGGTCGTCGAACACTGAAGCTTTCTTT. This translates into CASRSSRSSNTEAFF.

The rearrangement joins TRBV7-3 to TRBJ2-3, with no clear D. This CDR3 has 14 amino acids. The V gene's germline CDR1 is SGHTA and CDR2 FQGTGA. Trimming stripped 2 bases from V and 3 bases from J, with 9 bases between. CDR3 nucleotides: TGTGCCAGCAGCTTAGGGTTCGGGACAGATACGCAGTATTTT. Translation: CASSLGFGTDTQYF.

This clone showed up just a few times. The CDR3 DNA follows: TGCGCCAGCAGTGAGCCTAATACTGGGTACAATGAGCAGTTCTTC. Its protein is CASSEPNTGYNEQFF. The V and J genes are TRBV10-2 and TRBJ2-1; D remains ambiguous. Germline V CDR1 and CDR2: WSHSY, SAAADI. V was cut by 2 bases and J by 4 bases, with 12 bases left in between. The CDR3 loop spans 15 amino acids.